This TCR beta chain was identified in a study of blood T cell repertoires in COVID-19. About the research overall: Some COVID-19 samples were acute and others convalescent; all came from the United States, Italy and Spain.

This CDR3 spans 14 amino acids. Between the trimmed V and J ends, which lost 1 base and 6 bases, there was a span of 10 bases. CDR1 and CDR2 from the germline V gene are SEHNR and FQNEAQ (reference sequence). The table came from immunoSEQ multiplex PCR; TCRdb's copy has only in-frame clones and leaves some out. The sample records 95,000 to 150,000 clones, about nine tenths being singletons. In its sample, this clone was seen once. Sequencing input: peripheral blood. This chain joins TRBV7-9 and TRBJ1-5, with no clear D. The receptor was derived from a man aged 40-50 years with acute or convalescent COVID-19. CDR3 nucleotides: TGTGCCAGCAGCTTAGGAGGGATCGGTCAGCCCCAGCATTTT. Amino acid sequence: CASSLGGIGQPQHF.